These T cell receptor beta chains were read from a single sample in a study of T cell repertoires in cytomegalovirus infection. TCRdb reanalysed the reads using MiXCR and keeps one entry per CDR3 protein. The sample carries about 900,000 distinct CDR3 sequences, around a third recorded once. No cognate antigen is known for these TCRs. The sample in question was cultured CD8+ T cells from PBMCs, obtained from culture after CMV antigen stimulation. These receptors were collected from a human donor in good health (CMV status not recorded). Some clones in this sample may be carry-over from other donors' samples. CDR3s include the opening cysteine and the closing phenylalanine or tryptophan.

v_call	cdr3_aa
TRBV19	CASSILLAVDEQFF
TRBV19	CASSIAAGNQPQHF
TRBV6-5	CASSYGSLSEAFF
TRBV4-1	CASSQDRNSRDYNSSLHF
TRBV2	CASSDSVLGSF
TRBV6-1	CASSFIGANLNEQFF
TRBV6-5	CASSYNRAGEQFF
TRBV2	CASIQGPLRQFF
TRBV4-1	CASSQRGQNTGELFF
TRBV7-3	CASSLIGGNEQFF
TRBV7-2	CASSLAGPNTIYF
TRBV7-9	CASSSREEGSNTGELFF
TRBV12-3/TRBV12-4	CASSLGRVGTAF
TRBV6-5	CASGYEGGAGETQYF
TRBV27	CASSFTTNEKLFF
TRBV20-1	CSARSSVEYNEQFF
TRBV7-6	CASSPGQGIHNEQFF
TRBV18	CASSPRGGATDTQYF
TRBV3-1	CASSQGVVGQETQYF
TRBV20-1	CSARDAVGTSGDRGRSQYF